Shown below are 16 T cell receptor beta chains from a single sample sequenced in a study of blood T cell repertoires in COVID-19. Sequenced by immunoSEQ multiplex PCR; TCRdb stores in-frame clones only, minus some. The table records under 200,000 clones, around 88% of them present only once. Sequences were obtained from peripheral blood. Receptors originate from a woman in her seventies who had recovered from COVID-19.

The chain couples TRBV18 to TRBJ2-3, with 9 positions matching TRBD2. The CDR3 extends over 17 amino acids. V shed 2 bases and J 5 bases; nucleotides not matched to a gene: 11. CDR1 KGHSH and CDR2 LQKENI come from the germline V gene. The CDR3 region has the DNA TGTGCCAGCTCACCAAATGGGGCTAGCGGGGCCCTAGATACGCAGTATTTT. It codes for CASSPNGASGALDTQYF. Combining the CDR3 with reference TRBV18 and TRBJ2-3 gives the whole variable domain NAGVMQNPRHLVRRRGQEARLRCSPMKGHSHVYWYRQLPEEGLKFMVYLQKENIIDESGMPKERFSAEFPKEGPSILRIQQVVRGDSAAYFCASSPNGASGALDTQYFGPGTRLTVL.

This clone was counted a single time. CDR3 residues: CASSLDRAYEQYF. The CDR3 DNA reads TGCGCCAGCAGCTTGGACAGAGCCTACGAGCAGTACTTC. This chain links TRBV5-1 with TRBJ2-7; D call uncertain. Germline values: CDR1 SGHRS, CDR2 YFSETQ. The CDR3 runs 13 residues. The germline V and J ends were trimmed by 0 bases and 2 bases, with 6 bases remaining between them.

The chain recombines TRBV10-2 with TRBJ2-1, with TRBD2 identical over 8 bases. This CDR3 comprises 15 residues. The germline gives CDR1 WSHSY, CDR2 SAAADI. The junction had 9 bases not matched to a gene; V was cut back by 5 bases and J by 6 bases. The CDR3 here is CASSTAGGGGNEQFF. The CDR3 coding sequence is TGCGCCAGCAGTACCGCGGGAGGTGGTGGCAATGAGCAGTTCTTC.

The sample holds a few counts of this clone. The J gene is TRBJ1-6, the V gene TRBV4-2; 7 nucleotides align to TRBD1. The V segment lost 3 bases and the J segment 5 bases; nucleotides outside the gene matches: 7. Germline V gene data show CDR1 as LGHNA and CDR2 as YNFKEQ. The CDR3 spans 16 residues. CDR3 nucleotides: TGTGCCAGCAGCCAGAACCCCGGGACAGATAATTCACCCCTCCACTTT. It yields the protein CASSQNPGTDNSPLHF.

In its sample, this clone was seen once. In DNA form, the CDR3 reads TGTGCCAGCTCACCGTGGACAGGGACTTACGAGCAGTACTTC. Translated: CASSPWTGTYEQYF. The V and J genes are TRBV18 and TRBJ2-7, with 8 bases fitting TRBD1. The junction had 5 bases not matched to a gene; V was cut back by 3 bases and J by 4 bases. The CDR3 totals 14 residues. The germline CDR1 and CDR2 sequences are KGHSH and LQKENI.

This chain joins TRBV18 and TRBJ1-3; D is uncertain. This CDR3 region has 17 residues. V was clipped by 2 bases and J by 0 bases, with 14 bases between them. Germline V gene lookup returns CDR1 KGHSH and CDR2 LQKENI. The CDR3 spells CASSPWASTYSGNTIYF. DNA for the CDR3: TGTGCCAGCTCACCATGGGCCTCGACCTACTCTGGAAACACCATATATTTT.

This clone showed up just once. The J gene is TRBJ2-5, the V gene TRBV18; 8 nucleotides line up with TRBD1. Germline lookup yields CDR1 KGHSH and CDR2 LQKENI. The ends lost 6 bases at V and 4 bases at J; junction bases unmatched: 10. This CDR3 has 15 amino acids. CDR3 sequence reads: CASSPGTGWRETQYF. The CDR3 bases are TGTGCCAGCTCCCCCGGGACAGGTTGGCGAGAGACCCAGTACTTC.

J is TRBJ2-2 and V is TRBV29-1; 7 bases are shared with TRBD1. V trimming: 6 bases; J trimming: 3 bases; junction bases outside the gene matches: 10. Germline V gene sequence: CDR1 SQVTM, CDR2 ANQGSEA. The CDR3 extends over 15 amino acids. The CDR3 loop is CSVLVDRAYTGELFF. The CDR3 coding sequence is TGCAGCGTCCTAGTCGACAGGGCGTACACCGGGGAGCTGTTTTTT.

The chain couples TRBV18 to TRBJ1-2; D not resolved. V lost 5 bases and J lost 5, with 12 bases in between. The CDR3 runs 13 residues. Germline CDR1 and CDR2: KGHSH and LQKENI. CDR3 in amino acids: CASSTRTSYGYTF. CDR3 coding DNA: TGTGCCAGCTCAACCAGGACTTCATATGGCTACACCTTC.

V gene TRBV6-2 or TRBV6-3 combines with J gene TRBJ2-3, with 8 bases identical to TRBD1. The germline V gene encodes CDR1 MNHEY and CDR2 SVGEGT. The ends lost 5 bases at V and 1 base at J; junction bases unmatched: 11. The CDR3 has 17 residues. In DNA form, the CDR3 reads TGTGCCAGCAGTAAAAGAGCAGGGGGCCTAGGCACAGATACGCAGTATTTT. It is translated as CASSKRAGGLGTDTQYF.

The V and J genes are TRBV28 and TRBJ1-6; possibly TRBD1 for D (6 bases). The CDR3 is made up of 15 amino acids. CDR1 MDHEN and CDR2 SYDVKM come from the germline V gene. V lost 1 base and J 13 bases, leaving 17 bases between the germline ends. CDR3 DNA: TGTGCCAGCAGTTTATTCCGGGACACCAACCCTCCCCTCCACTTT. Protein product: CASSLFRDTNPPLHF.

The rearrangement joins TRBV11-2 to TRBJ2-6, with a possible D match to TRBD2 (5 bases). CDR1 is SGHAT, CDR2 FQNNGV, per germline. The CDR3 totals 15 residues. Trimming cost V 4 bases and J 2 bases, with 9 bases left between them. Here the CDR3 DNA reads TGTGCCAGCAGCTCCCGACTAACTGGGGCCAACGTCCTGACTTTC. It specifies CASSSRLTGANVLTF.

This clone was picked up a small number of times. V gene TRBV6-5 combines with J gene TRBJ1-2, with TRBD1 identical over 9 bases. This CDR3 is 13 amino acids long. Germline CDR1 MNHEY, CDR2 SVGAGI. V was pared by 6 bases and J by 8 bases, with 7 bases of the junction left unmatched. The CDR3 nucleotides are TGTGCCAGCAGGGAGTACAGGGGGCGAGGCTACACCTTC. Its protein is CASREYRGRGYTF.

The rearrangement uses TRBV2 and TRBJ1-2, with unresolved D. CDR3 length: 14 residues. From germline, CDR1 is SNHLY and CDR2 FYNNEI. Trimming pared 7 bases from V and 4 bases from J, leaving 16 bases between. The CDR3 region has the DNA TGTGCCAGCACCAAGCCCAGAGGAATCTATGGCTACACCTTC. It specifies CASTKPRGIYGYTF.

The CDR3 region has the DNA TGCGCCAGCAGCTTGTGGACAGGGGTAGGGAACACTGAAGCTTTCTTT. Amino acid sequence: CASSLWTGVGNTEAFF. The J gene is TRBJ1-1, the V gene TRBV5-1, with TRBD1 matching 9 bases. The germline V gene encodes CDR1 SGHRS and CDR2 YFSETQ. The CDR3 totals 16 residues. J was trimmed by 1 base and V by 1 base; bases with no gene match: 5.

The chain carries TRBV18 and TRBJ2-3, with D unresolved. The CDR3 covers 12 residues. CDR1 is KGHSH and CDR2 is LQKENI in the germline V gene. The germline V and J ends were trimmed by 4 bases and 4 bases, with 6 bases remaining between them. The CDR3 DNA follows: TGTGCCAGCTCACTCCGGGCAGATACGCAGTATTTT. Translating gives CASSLRADTQYF.